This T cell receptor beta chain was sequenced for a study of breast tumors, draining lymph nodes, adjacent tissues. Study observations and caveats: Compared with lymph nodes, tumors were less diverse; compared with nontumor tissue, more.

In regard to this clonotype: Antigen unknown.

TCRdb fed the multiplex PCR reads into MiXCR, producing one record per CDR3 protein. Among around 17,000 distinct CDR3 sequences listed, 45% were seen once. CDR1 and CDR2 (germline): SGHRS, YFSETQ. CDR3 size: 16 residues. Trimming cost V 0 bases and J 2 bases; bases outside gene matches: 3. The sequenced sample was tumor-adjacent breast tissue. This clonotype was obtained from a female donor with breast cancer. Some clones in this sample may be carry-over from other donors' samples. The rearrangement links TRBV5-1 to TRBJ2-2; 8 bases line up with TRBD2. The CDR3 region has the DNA TGCGCCAGCAGCTTGGAAAGCGGGGGCAACACCGGGGAGCTGTTTTTT. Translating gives CASSLESGGNTGELFF.